This is a list of T cell receptor beta chains from one sample in a study of OX40 agonist ivuxolimab in advanced cancers. Here immunoSEQ multiplex PCR was the method, and the copy in TCRdb shows in-frame clones only, minus some. The sample lists 65,000 to 95,000 clones; roughly 91% were seen once. This sample comprised CD4+ or CD8+ T cells sorted from blood, obtained in a trial of the OX40 agonist ivuxolimab. Receptor source: an adult with an advanced solid tumor such as melanoma, head and neck, liver or kidney cancer. CDR3s include the opening cysteine and the closing phenylalanine or tryptophan. A D gene is named only where the DNA matches it firmly. Size is omitted from some rows. Given values are once, few, many or a class for expanded clones.

TRBJ2-3 | TRBV19 | . | . | CASSGGGGLSTDTQYF | TGTGCCAGTAGTGGGGGTGGCGGACTTAGCACAGATACGCAGTATTTT
TRBJ2-6 | TRBV5-1 | . | . | CASSSLLGTGANVLTF | TGCGCCAGCAGCTCGCTGTTGGGGACTGGGGCCAACGTCCTGACTTTC
TRBJ1-1 | TRBV4-1 | TRBD1 | . | CASSQEWAGQGAGLNTEAFF | TGCGCCAGCAGCCAAGAGTGGGCCGGACAGGGGGCTGGGTTGAACACTGAAGCTTTCTTT
TRBJ2-2 | TRBV6-5 | . | . | CASSSKVELFF | TGTGCCAGCAGTTCGAAGGTTGAGCTGTTTTTT
TRBJ1-5 | TRBV6-6 | . | few | CARDQPQHF | TGTGCCAGGGATCAGCCCCAGCATTTT
TRBJ1-1 | TRBV9 | . | few | CASSPQEEGTEAFF | TGTGCCAGCAGCCCCCAGGAGGAGGGCACTGAAGCTTTCTTT
TRBJ2-1 | TRBV5-6 | . | . | CASSLGGSGGLYNEQFF | TGTGCCAGCAGCTTGGGTGGTTCGGGGGGCCTCTACAATGAGCAGTTCTTC
TRBJ2-5 | TRBV4-2 | . | . | CASSQDPTGQHPYF | TGTGCCAGCAGCCAAGATCCTACGGGGCAGCATCCCTACTTC
TRBJ1-1 | TRBV18 | . | . | CASSPVENTEAFF | TGTGCCAGCTCACCGGTCGAGAACACTGAAGCTTTCTTT
TRBJ2-1 | TRBV4-1 | TRBD2 | . | CASSPRTSGGFDEQFF | TGCGCCAGCAGCCCACGGACTAGCGGGGGTTTCGATGAGCAGTTCTTC
TRBJ2-5 | TRBV4-1 | TRBD2 | . | CASSQTAGGRETQYF | TGCGCCAGCAGTCAGACCGCGGGGGGGCGAGAGACCCAGTACTTC
TRBJ1-1 | TRBV30 | . | once | CAWSGGSHNTEAFF | TGTGCCTGGAGTGGGGGAAGCCACAACACTGAAGCTTTCTTT
TRBJ1-5 | TRBV6-1 | . | . | CASSYLGNQPQHF | TGTGCCAGCAGTTATTTGGGCAATCAGCCCCAGCATTTT
TRBJ1-5 | TRBV27 | . | . | CASSPGSNQPQHF | TGTGCCAGCAGTCCAGGGAGCAATCAGCCCCAGCATTTT
TRBJ1-3 | TRBV7-8 | . | . | CASSLGFTGNTIYF | TGTGCCAGCAGCCTCGGTTTTACTGGAAACACCATATATTTT
TRBJ2-6 | TRBV5-1 | . | . | CASSLGDHSGANVLTF | TGCGCCAGCAGCTTGGGTGACCACTCCGGGGCCAACGTCCTGACTTTC
TRBJ1-5 | TRBV5-5 | TRBD1 | . | CASSPGQIYSNQPQHF | TGTGCCAGCAGCCCGGGACAGATTTATAGCAATCAGCCCCAGCATTTT
TRBJ2-2 | TRBV6-1 | . | . | CASRYGENTGELFF | TGTGCCAGCAGGTACGGAGAAAACACCGGGGAGCTGTTTTTT
TRBJ1-2 | TRBV5-5 | TRBD1 | . | CASSTQQGAYGYTF | TGTGCCAGCAGCACGCAACAGGGGGCCTATGGCTACACCTTC
TRBJ1-6 | TRBV27 | . | few | CASSLIWGSPLHF | TGTGCCAGCAGTTTAATCTGGGGCTCACCCCTCCACTTT
TRBJ1-4 | TRBV5-1 | . | . | CASTPGGEKLFF | TGCGCCAGCACCCCCGGGGGAGAAAAACTGTTTTTT
TRBJ2-1 | TRBV19 | TRBD2 | once | CASSIYSGGLNNEQFF | TGTGCCAGTAGTATTTATAGCGGGGGGCTCAACAATGAGCAGTTCTTC
TRBJ2-1 | TRBV20-1 | . | once | CSARDGSEQFF | TGCAGTGCCAGGGACGGTAGTGAGCAGTTCTTC
TRBJ2-5 | TRBV10-3 | TRBD1 | . | CAVTRDRDETQYF | TGTGCCGTCACCCGGGACAGGGACGAGACCCAGTACTTC
TRBJ2-5 | TRBV5-4 | . | . | CASSLEPPGPQETQYF | TGTGCCAGCAGCTTGGAACCCCCCGGGCCCCAAGAGACCCAGTACTTC
TRBJ1-4 | TRBV5-1 | . | once | CASSTGTRQNGEKLFF | TGCGCCAGCAGCACCGGGACAAGACAGAACGGGGAAAAACTGTTTTTT
TRBJ1-2 | TRBV6-6 | . | . | CASSYSSQSHGGYTF | TGTGCCAGCAGTTACTCGTCGCAGAGCCACGGTGGCTACACCTTC
TRBJ1-6 | TRBV5-4 | . | . | CASSLDRDSPLHF | TGTGCCAGCAGCTTGGACAGGGATTCACCCCTCCACTTT
TRBJ1-4 | TRBV7-9 | . | . | CASSVMTGGKMNEKLFF | TGTGCCAGCAGTGTAATGACAGGAGGGAAAATGAATGAAAAACTGTTTTTT
TRBJ1-2 | TRBV30 | . | . | CACHRAPSNYGYTF | TGTGCCTGTCACCGGGCCCCGTCTAACTATGGCTACACCTTC
TRBJ2-7 | TRBV19 | TRBD1 | . | CASSIGWTGGSYEQYF | TGTGCCAGTAGTATAGGATGGACAGGGGGATCCTACGAGCAGTACTTC
TRBJ1-2 | TRBV20-1 | . | . | CSARDQVGYTF | TGCAGTGCTAGAGATCAGGTTGGCTACACCTTC
TRBJ1-2 | TRBV6-6 | TRBD1 | . | CASSYYRTGPDYGYTF | TGTGCCAGCAGTTACTATAGGACAGGGCCCGACTATGGCTACACCTTC
TRBJ1-1 | TRBV7-2 | TRBD1 | once | CASSSPLQGAGTEAFF | TGTGCCAGCAGCTCCCCCTTACAGGGGGCAGGGACTGAAGCTTTCTTT
TRBJ2-7 | TRBV25-1 | . | . | CASSELGRSTSYEQYF | TGTGCCAGCAGTGAATTAGGCAGGTCCACCTCCTACGAGCAGTACTTC
TRBJ2-4 | TRBV15 | . | once | CATSRDEAGGGRGIQYF | TGTGCCACCAGCAGAGATGAAGCTGGCGGGGGCAGGGGCATTCAGTACTTC
TRBJ2-1 | TRBV5-1 | TRBD2 | . | CASSIPTSADSYNEQFF | TGCGCCAGCAGCATACCGACTAGCGCTGACTCCTACAATGAGCAGTTCTTC
TRBJ1-1 | TRBV2 | . | . | CASSEKTEAFF | TGTGCCAGCAGTGAAAAGACTGAAGCTTTCTTT
TRBJ1-3 | TRBV6-6 | . | . | CASSYGESGNTIYF | TGTGCCAGCAGTTACGGGGAATCTGGAAACACCATATATTTT
TRBJ1-5 | TRBV5-1 | . | . | CASSRNPWRVNQPQHF | TGCGCCAGCAGCCGAAACCCCTGGAGGGTCAATCAGCCCCAGCATTTT
TRBJ2-7 | TRBV7-3 | . | . | CASSLTVGGSREQYF | TGTGCCAGCAGCTTAACGGTCGGAGGGTCACGGGAGCAGTACTTC
TRBJ1-1 | TRBV19 | TRBD1 | . | CASSIVVRRQGGTEAFF | TGTGCCAGTAGTATAGTAGTTCGGAGACAGGGAGGTACTGAAGCTTTCTTT
TRBJ2-3 | TRBV7-8 | TRBD2 | . | CASSLGSSGGLTDTQYF | TGTGCCAGCAGCTTAGGGAGTAGCGGGGGGCTCACAGATACGCAGTATTTT
TRBJ1-6 | TRBV19 | . | . | CASSTDVSPLHF | TGTGCCAGTAGTACTGACGTTTCACCCCTCCACTTT
TRBJ2-5 | TRBV5-8 | TRBD2 | . | CASSFERGLRETQYF | TGTGCCAGCAGCTTTGAGCGGGGGCTACGGGAGACCCAGTACTTC
TRBJ1-1 | TRBV2 | . | . | CASSLIGDTEAFF | TGTGCCAGCAGCCTTATAGGGGACACTGAAGCTTTCTTT
TRBJ2-3 | TRBV11-1 | TRBD2 | . | CASSFGLAGGPTDTQYF | TGTGCCAGCAGCTTCGGACTAGCGGGGGGTCCCACAGATACGCAGTATTTT
TRBJ1-5 | TRBV6-5 | . | . | CASSPRSGQPQHF | TGTGCCAGCAGTCCACGATCGGGTCAGCCCCAGCATTTT
TRBJ1-5 | TRBV19 | TRBD1 | . | CASQTGGYSNQPQHF | TGTGCCAGTCAAACAGGGGGATATAGCAATCAGCCCCAGCATTTT
TRBJ1-1 | TRBV7-9 | . | few | CASRKRDTEAFF | TGTGCCAGCAGGAAGCGGGACACTGAAGCTTTCTTT
TRBJ2-1 | TRBV29-1 | . | . | CSVERLNEQFF | TGCAGCGTTGAAAGGCTTAATGAGCAGTTCTTC
TRBJ1-6 | TRBV5-5 | . | once | CASSLRHALNSPLHF | TGTGCCAGCAGCCTCCGTCACGCCCTGAATTCACCCCTCCACTTT
TRBJ1-2 | TRBV5-1 | . | . | CASSLGAEPVGYTF | TGCGCCAGCAGCTTGGGTGCAGAACCGGTGGGCTACACCTTC
TRBJ1-4 | TRBV4-1 | . | . | CASSQKDGSNEKLFF | TGCGCCAGCAGCCAAAAGGACGGGTCAAATGAAAAACTGTTTTTT
TRBJ1-4 | TRBV7-6 | . | . | CASSLSEKLFF | TGTGCCAGCAGCTTAAGTGAAAAACTGTTTTTT